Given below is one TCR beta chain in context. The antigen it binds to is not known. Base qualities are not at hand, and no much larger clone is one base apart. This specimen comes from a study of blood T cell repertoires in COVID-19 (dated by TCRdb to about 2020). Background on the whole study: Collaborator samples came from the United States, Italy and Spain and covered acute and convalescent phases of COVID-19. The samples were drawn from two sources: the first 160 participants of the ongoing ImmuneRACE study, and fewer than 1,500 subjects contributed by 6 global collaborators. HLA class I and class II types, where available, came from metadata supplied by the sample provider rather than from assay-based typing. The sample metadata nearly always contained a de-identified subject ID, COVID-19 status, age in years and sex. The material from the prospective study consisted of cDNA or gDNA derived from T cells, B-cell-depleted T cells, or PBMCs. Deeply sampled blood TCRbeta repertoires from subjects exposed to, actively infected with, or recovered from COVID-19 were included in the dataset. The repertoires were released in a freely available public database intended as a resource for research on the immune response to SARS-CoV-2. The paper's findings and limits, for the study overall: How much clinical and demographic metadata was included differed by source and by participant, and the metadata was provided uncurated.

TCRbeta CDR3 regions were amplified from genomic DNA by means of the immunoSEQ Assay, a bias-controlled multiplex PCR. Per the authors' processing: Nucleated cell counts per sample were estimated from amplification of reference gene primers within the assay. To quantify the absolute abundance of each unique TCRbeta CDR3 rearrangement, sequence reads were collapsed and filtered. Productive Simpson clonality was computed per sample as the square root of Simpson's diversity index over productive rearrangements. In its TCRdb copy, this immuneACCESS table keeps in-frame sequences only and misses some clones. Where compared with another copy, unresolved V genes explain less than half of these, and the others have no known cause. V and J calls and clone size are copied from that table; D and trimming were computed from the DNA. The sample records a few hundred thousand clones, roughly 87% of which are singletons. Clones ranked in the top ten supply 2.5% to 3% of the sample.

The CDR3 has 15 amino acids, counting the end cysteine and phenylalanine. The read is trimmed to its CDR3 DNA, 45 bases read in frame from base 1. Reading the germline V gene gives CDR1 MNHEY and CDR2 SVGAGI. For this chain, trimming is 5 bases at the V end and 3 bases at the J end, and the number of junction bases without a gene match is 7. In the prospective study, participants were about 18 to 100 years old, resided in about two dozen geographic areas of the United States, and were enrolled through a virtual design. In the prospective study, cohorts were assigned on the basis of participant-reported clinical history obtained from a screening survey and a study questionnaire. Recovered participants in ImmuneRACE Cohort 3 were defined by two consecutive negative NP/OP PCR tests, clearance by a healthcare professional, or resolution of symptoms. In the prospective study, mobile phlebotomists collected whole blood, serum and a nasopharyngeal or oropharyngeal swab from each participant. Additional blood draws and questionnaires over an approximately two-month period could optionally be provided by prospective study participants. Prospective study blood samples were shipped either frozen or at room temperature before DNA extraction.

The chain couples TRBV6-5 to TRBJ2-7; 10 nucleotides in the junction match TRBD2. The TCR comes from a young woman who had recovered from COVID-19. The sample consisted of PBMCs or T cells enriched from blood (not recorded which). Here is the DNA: TGTGCCAGCAGTCTCTCCGGGACTAGCGTCTACGAGCAGTACTTC. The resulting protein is CASSLSGTSVYEQYF.